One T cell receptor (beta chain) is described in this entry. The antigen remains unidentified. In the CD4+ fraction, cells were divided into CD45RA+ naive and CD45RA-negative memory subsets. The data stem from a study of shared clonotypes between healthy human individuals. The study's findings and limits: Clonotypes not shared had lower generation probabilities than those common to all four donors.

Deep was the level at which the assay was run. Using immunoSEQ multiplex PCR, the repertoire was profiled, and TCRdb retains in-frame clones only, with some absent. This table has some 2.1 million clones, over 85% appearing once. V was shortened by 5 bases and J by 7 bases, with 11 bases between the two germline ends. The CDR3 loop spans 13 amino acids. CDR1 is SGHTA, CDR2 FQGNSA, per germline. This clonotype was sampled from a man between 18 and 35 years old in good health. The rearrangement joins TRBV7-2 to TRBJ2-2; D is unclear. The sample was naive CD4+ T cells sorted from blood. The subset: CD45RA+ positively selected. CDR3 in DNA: TGTGCCAGCAGCATAGATCTTGACGGGGAGCTGTTTTTT. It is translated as CASSIDLDGELFF.